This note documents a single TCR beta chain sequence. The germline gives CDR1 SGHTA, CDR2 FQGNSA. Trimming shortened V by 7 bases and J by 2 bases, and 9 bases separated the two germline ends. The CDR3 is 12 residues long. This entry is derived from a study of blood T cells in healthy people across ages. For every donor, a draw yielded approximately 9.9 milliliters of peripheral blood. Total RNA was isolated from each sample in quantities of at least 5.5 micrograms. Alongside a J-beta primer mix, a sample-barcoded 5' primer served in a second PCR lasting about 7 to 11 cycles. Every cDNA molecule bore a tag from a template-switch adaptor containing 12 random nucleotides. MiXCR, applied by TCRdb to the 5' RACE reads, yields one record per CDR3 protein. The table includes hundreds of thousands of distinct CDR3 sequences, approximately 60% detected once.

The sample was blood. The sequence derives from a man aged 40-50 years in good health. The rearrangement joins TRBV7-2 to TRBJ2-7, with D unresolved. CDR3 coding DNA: TGTGCCAGCAACGTACTCCCCTACGAGCAGTACTTC. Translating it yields CASNVLPYEQYF.